This TCR beta chain appears in the sequencing data of a study of OX40 agonist ivuxolimab in advanced cancers. Notes on the study in general: Low normalized clonal expansion also occurred in some nonresponding patients. More expanded clones were found, on average, in CD8+ than in CD4+ T cells.

The CDR3 is 14 residues long. Trimming took 5 bases from V and 2 from J, leaving 12 bases between them. Looked up from germline, CDR1 is SEHNR and CDR2 is FQNEAQ (reference sequence). About this clone: Its antigen remains unidentified.

This table comes from immunoSEQ multiplex PCR, and its TCRdb copy is limited to in-frame clones, with some not included. The sample has fewer than 70,000 clones; 85% to 95% are singletons. The sequence derives from an adult with an advanced solid tumor such as melanoma, head and neck, liver or kidney cancer. The starting material was CD4+ or CD8+ T cells sorted from blood, obtained in a trial of the OX40 agonist ivuxolimab. The rearrangement links TRBV7-9 to TRBJ2-5; no reliable D call. CDR3 region: CASSPNVHQETQYF. As DNA, the CDR3 is TGTGCCAGCAGCCCTAACGTCCATCAAGAGACCCAGTACTTC.